The 13 T cell receptor beta chains listed next were all sequenced from one sample in a study of Ad26.COV2.S vaccination and SARS-CoV-2 variants. Stated treatment: 15 to 20 received Ad26.COV2.S at low or high dose, single or two shots; roughly five received placebo; per-sample allocation not given. At day 63 after the first vaccine or placebo injection, samples were drawn. TCRdb's copy holds only in-frame clones and misses some; the assay was immunoSEQ multiplex PCR. This repertoire shows about 480,000 clones, 87% found once; its top ten account for over 10%. Material: peripheral blood, obtained in a trial of Ad26.COV2.S vaccine versus placebo. These receptor sequences come from a person between 18 and 60 years old who received the Ad26.COV2.S COVID-19 vaccine or a placebo.

This chain uses TRBV6-1 with TRBJ2-5; 12 nucleotides align to TRBD2. The CDR3 runs 18 residues. From germline, CDR1 is MNHNS and CDR2 SASEGT. Losses at the gene ends were 2 bases for V and 2 bases for J; bases not matched to a gene: 9. CDR3 residues: CASSEWRLAGGIQETQYF. In nucleotides, the CDR3 is TGTGCCAGCAGTGAATGGAGGCTAGCGGGAGGGATACAAGAGACCCAGTACTTC.

The rearrangement links TRBV19 to TRBJ1-1, with D unresolved. The CDR3 spans 13 residues. Germline V gene lookup returns CDR1 LNHDA and CDR2 SQIVND (reference sequence). The V end lost 10 bases, the J end lost 4 bases, and 16 bases lay between the germline ends. The DNA of the CDR3 is TGTGCCACTTATTTTCGAGGGTTCACTGAAGCTTTCTTT. It specifies CATYFRGFTEAFF.

The CDR3 DNA is TGTGCCAGCAGCTTGAGGATTCAGTTGCTGCCGAACACCGGGGAGCTGTTTTTT. It specifies CASSLRIQLLPNTGELFF. The chain has TRBV5-6 and TRBJ2-2; the D is unclear. Germline CDR1 reads SGHDT; CDR2 reads YYEEEE. Trimming left V 1 base short and J 0 bases short, with 16 bases between. This CDR3 is 18 amino acids long.

The chain links TRBV7-9 to TRBJ2-1; either TRBD1 or TRBD2 may fit D (6 bases each). There are 15 residues in the CDR3. V shed 3 bases and J shed 7 bases, with 16 bases lying between them. Germline lookup yields CDR1 SEHNR and CDR2 FQNEAQ (reference sequence). The CDR3 protein is CASSLGRGRQNEQFF. The CDR3, as DNA: TGTGCCAGCAGCTTGGGCCGGGGGCGCCAGAATGAGCAGTTCTTC.

V and J are TRBV5-6 and TRBJ2-1, with 7 bases that match TRBD1. Per germline, CDR1 SGHDT and CDR2 YYEEEE. The CDR3 consists of 14 residues. The ends lost 0 bases at V and 7 bases at J; junction bases unmatched: 4. In nucleotides, the CDR3 is TGTGCCAGCAGCTTGGTGGGACAGATGAATGAGCAGTTCTTC. This codes for CASSLVGQMNEQFF.

The CDR3 sequence: CASSSGPHNQPQHF. The CDR3 coding sequence is TGTGCCAGCAGTTCCGGGCCGCACAATCAGCCCCAGCATTTT. This rearrangement joins TRBV6-2 or TRBV6-3 to TRBJ1-5, with D hard to call. The CDR3 sequence is 14 residues long. V was clipped by 4 bases and J by 3 bases, with 10 bases between them. Per the germline V gene, CDR1 is MNHEY and CDR2 is SVGEGT.

The chain combines TRBV19 with TRBJ2-1; 8 bases are shared with TRBD1. This CDR3 comprises 16 residues. Trimming at V came to 5 bases and at J to 7 bases, leaving 13 bases not matched to a gene. From germline, CDR1 is LNHDA and CDR2 SQIVND (reference sequence). The CDR3 is CASSADNRGIWNEQFF. Written as DNA, the CDR3 is TGTGCCAGTAGTGCCGATAACAGGGGGATTTGGAATGAGCAGTTCTTC.

This chain uses TRBV7-9 with TRBJ1-1, with D perhaps matching TRBD1 (5 bases). CDR1 is SEHNR, CDR2 FQNEAQ, per germline (reference sequence). This CDR3 comprises 16 residues. Trimming left V 3 bases short and J 3 bases short, with 17 bases between. CDR3 amino acids: CASSFPIRDSYTEAFF. CDR3 coding DNA: TGTGCCAGCAGCTTCCCCATCAGGGATTCGTACACTGAAGCTTTCTTT.

The chain links TRBV23-1 to TRBJ1-4, with D possibly TRBD1 on 5 matching bases. Being an ORF, TRBV23-1 has a function that is uncertain. Between the trimmed V and J ends, which lost 2 bases and 9 bases, there was a span of 16 bases. The CDR3 sequence is 15 residues long. In DNA, the CDR3 is TGCGCCAGCAGTCAAGCTTCGGGACCTAAGCAAAAACTGTTTTTT. It translates to CASSQASGPKQKLFF.

The chain is built from TRBV28 and TRBJ1-2; a possible D gene is TRBD1 (5 bases). Germline CDR1 and CDR2: MDHEN and SYDVKM. Trimming left V 1 base short and J 5 bases short, with 11 bases between. There are 14 residues in the CDR3. In nucleotides, the CDR3 is TGTGCCAGCAGTTTATCGCCAGGGTGGTATGGCTACACCTTC. It yields the protein CASSLSPGWYGYTF.

The J gene is TRBJ2-7, the V gene TRBV5-6, with D unresolved. The ends were cut back, 3 bases at V and 2 bases at J, with 12 bases in the middle. The CDR3 runs 14 residues. Germline V gene lookup returns CDR1 SGHDT and CDR2 YYEEEE. The CDR3 region is CASSSIQGAYEQYF. As DNA, the CDR3 is TGTGCCAGCAGCTCAATTCAAGGCGCCTACGAGCAGTACTTC.

In this sample, this clone turned up once. This chain connects TRBV12-3 or TRBV12-4 to TRBJ1-6; D is perhaps TRBD1 (5 bases). V lost 11 bases, J lost 6 bases, and 14 bases lay in between. The CDR3 has 13 amino acids. The CDR3 loop is CASHGHPNSPLHF. The DNA of the CDR3 is TGTGCCTCCCACGGACACCCTAATTCACCCCTCCACTTT.

The rearrangement uses TRBV4-3 and TRBJ2-2; TRBD2 agrees at 11 bases. Looked up from germline, CDR1 is LGHNA and CDR2 is YSLEER. The CDR3 totals 16 residues. V lost 4 bases and J lost 5; bases outside the gene matches: 6. CDR3 nucleotide sequence: TGCGCCAGCAGCCCAATAGCGGGAGGGCGGACCGGGGAGCTGTTTTTT. Translation: CASSPIAGGRTGELFF.